The clone carrying this TCR beta chain was seen more than once but under ten times. The second PCR ran about 6 to 12 cycles with a sample-barcoded 5' primer and J-beta primers. TCRdb re-called the 5' RACE reads through MiXCR, storing one row per CDR3 protein. The sample records over a million distinct CDR3 sequences, around 25% being singletons. This sample is part of a study of blood T cells in healthy people across ages. Germline assignment: CDR1 KGHSY and CDR2 FQNENV. The V segment lost 3 bases and the J segment 4 bases; nucleotides outside the gene matches: 11. The CDR3 is 16 amino acids. The people who gave samples were healthy Caucasians from Russia, aged about 6 to 95. These sequences were also reported in another study, on T cells of mothers and their children. This second study notes: Second-round PCR products received sample barcodes and 2-4 random nucleotides from the M1S primer.

The TCR sequence derives from a girl aged 2 to 9 in good health. The gene calls are TRBV16 and TRBJ2-7; TRBD2 aligns across 8 bases. The sequencing input was blood. Here the CDR3 reads CASSHTGAGVGYEQYF. The CDR3 DNA is TGTGCCAGCAGCCACACCGGAGCGGGAGTTGGTTACGAGCAGTACTTC.